What follows are 27 T cell receptor beta chains derived from one specimen sequenced in a study of cytomegalovirus exposure and HLA in healthy donors. A multiplex PCR was run with 60 Vbeta primers and 13 Jbeta primers. Only in-frame clones appear in the TCRdb table, and some are missing; sequencing was by immunoSEQ multiplex PCR. Of approximately 100,000 clones in the sample, about three quarters were seen once. The sample taken for sequencing was PBMCs. These receptors originate from a human donor in good health.

This clone was counted between two and nine times. The chain has TRBV15 and TRBJ2-1; no reliable D call. V lost 0 bases and J lost 0, with 27 bases in between. CDR1 and CDR2 (germline): LNHNV, YYDKDF (reference sequence). The CDR3 is 22 amino acids. The CDR3 coding sequence is TGTGCCACCAGCAGAGATGACACAGCCAACCCTCCTCCAGCTTTCTCCTACAATGAGCAGTTCTTC. As protein: CATSRDDTANPPPAFSYNEQFF.

The rearrangement links TRBV14 to TRBJ1-1; weak D call: TRBD1 (5 bases). This CDR3 contains 15 residues. Per the germline V gene, CDR1 is SGHDN and CDR2 is FVKESK. V was trimmed by 2 bases and J by 1 base, leaving 11 bases between them. CDR3 coding DNA: TGTGCCAGCAGCCAACAGGAGGGGTGGAACACTGAAGCTTTCTTT. Residues: CASSQQEGWNTEAFF.

The chain joins TRBV6-4 to TRBJ1-5, with TRBD1 as a possible D gene (5 bases). This CDR3 region has 15 residues. Germline V gene sequence: CDR1 MRHNA, CDR2 SNTAGT. V lost 4 bases to trimming and J lost 0 bases, with 10 bases between them. The CDR3, as DNA: TGTGCCAGCAGTGCCCTGGGGGGTAGCAATCAGCCCCAGCATTTT. Its translation: CASSALGGSNQPQHF.

This chain connects TRBV30 to TRBJ2-7; weak D call: TRBD1 (7 bases). Trimming stripped 7 bases from V and 2 bases from J, with 24 bases between. Germline assignment: CDR1 GTSNPN and CDR2 SVGIG (reference sequence). The CDR3 covers 16 residues. The CDR3 bases are TGTGCCTCCACCGGAGGGCCTGGGCAGGGGGCCTACGAGCAGTACTTC. Translating it yields CASTGGPGQGAYEQYF.

The chain is built from TRBV5-6 and TRBJ2-1; D might be TRBD2 (7 bases). This CDR3 is built from 15 residues. The germline CDR1 and CDR2 sequences are SGHDT and YYEEEE. Trimming left V 1 base short and J 2 bases short, with 10 bases between. The CDR3, as DNA: TGTGCCAGCAGCTTGAGGGGGGGTACCTACAATGAGCAGTTCTTC. Translating it yields CASSLRGGTYNEQFF.

The gene calls are TRBV14 and TRBJ1-6; D ambiguous. The V gene lost 0 bases and the J gene lost 3 bases, with 6 bases spanning the gap. The CDR3 is 15 amino acids. The germline gives CDR1 SGHDN, CDR2 FVKESK. CDR3 coding DNA: TGTGCCAGCAGCCAAGATCTCCTCTATAATTCACCCCTCCACTTT. This codes for CASSQDLLYNSPLHF.

V is TRBV2 and J is TRBJ2-7, with D tentatively TRBD1 (6 bases). V was trimmed by 8 bases and J by 2 bases, leaving 10 bases between them. Per the germline V gene, CDR1 is SNHLY and CDR2 is FYNNEI. The CDR3 is 12 amino acids. The CDR3 DNA reads TGTGCCAGCTACAGGGCCACCTACGAGCAGTACTTC. It yields the protein CASYRATYEQYF.

The chain uses TRBV19 and TRBJ1-2; D remains unclear. The V end was cut by 4 bases, the J end by 3 bases, with 9 bases between. The CDR3 consists of 13 residues. Germline CDR1 LNHDA, CDR2 SQIVND (reference sequence). The CDR3: CASSRGGDYGYTF. CDR3 DNA: TGTGCCAGTAGTAGGGGAGGCGACTATGGCTACACCTTC.

The table lists this clone with a few counts. The genes are TRBV12-5 and TRBJ1-1; 8 nucleotides agree with TRBD1. Germline CDR1 and CDR2: LGHNT and FRNRAP. The junction had 11 bases not matched to a gene; V was cut back by 2 bases and J by 6 bases. The CDR3 runs to 16 residues. The CDR3 here is CASGLRTGPLIAEAFF. In nucleotides, the CDR3 is TGTGCTAGTGGTTTGAGGACAGGGCCTCTTATAGCTGAAGCTTTCTTT. The full variable domain, in which reference TRBV12-5 and TRBJ1-1 provide the parts outside the CDR3, is DARVTQTPRHKVTEMGQEVTMRCQPILGHNTVFWYRQTMMQGLELLAYFRNRAPLDDSGMPKDRFSAEMPDATLATLKIQPSEPRDSAVYFCASGLRTGPLIAEAFFGQGTRLTVV.

V is TRBV7-9 and J is TRBJ1-3; 7 bases fit TRBD1. This CDR3 spans 15 amino acids. Trimming took 1 base from V and 4 from J; bases not matched to a gene: 4. CDR1 and CDR2 from the germline V gene are SEHNR and FQNEAQ (reference sequence). In nucleotides, the CDR3 is TGTGCCAGCAGCTTAGATCCCAGGGGGGGAAACACCATATATTTT. This sequence encodes CASSLDPRGGNTIYF. Filled out from reference TRBV7-9 and TRBJ1-3, the complete variable domain reads DTGVSQNPRHKITKRGQNVTFRCDPISEHNRLYWYRQTLGQGPEFLTYFQNEAQLEKSRLLSDRFSAERPKGSFSTLEIQRTEQGDSAMYLCASSLDPRGGNTIYFGEGSWLTVV.

The rearrangement links TRBV5-1 to TRBJ2-7, with D possibly TRBD2 on 7 matching bases. The CDR3 extends over 15 amino acids. The germline gives CDR1 SGHRS, CDR2 YFSETQ. The V end was cut by 4 bases, the J end by 6 bases, with 20 bases between. The CDR3: CASSRGWGGYPEQYF. Here the CDR3 DNA reads TGCGCCAGCAGCAGAGGCTGGGGGGGCTACCCCGAGCAGTACTTC.

In nucleotides, the CDR3 is TGCGCCAGCAGCTCGGCTGGGGCCAACGTCCTGACTTTC. It translates to CASSSAGANVLTF. This rearrangement joins TRBV5-1 to TRBJ2-6; unclear D gene. This CDR3 comprises 13 residues. V gave up 3 bases and J gave up 2 bases, with 3 bases separating them. Germline V gives CDR1 SGHRS, CDR2 YFSETQ. Full variable domain (remainder filled in from reference TRBV5-1 and TRBJ2-6): KAGVTQTPRYLIKTRGQQVTLSCSPISGHRSVSWYQQTPGQGLQFLFEYFSETQRNKGNFPGRFSGRQFSNSRSEMNVSTLELGDSALYLCASSSAGANVLTFGAGSRLTVL.

V gene TRBV7-2 combines with J gene TRBJ2-7; 16 bases are shared with TRBD2. The CDR3 totals 18 residues. Germline assignment: CDR1 SGHTA and CDR2 FQGNSA. Trimming removed 1 base from V and 5 bases from J; junction bases left unmatched: 8. The CDR3 reads CASSLESPGTSGRDEQYF. The CDR3 DNA sequence: TGTGCCAGCAGCTTAGAATCCCCCGGGACTAGCGGGAGGGACGAGCAGTACTTC.

The J gene is TRBJ2-1, the V gene TRBV4-1, with 9 bases fitting TRBD1. The CDR3 is 18 amino acids. Per germline, CDR1 MGHRA and CDR2 YSYEKL. V gave up 3 bases and J gave up 0 bases; unmatched junction bases: 9. CDR3 sequence: CASSQEGQGPSSYNEQFF. The CDR3 DNA is TGCGCCAGCAGCCAGGAAGGACAGGGGCCGAGCTCCTACAATGAGCAGTTCTTC.

The V and J genes are TRBV5-1 and TRBJ2-7, with 8 bases lining up with TRBD1. The V and J ends lost 4 bases and 7 bases, in that order; junction bases with no gene match: 13. This CDR3 is built from 15 residues. Germline V CDR1 and CDR2: SGHRS, YFSETQ. CDR3 coding DNA: TGCGCCAGCAGCCCTGGACAGGGCCGCGTTGGGGAGCAGTACTTC. Protein product: CASSPGQGRVGEQYF.

The rearrangement joins TRBV19 to TRBJ1-1; 10 bases are a match to TRBD1. The CDR3 sequence is 16 residues long. Looked up from germline, CDR1 is LNHDA and CDR2 is SQIVND (reference sequence). V gave up 10 bases and J gave up 1 base; unmatched junction bases: 12. Here the CDR3 DNA reads TGTGCCACAATCCGAACGGACAGGGGGAAGAACACTGAAGCTTTCTTT. Translation gives CATIRTDRGKNTEAFF. Supplemented by reference TRBV19 and TRBJ1-1, the full variable domain reads DGGITQSPKYLFRKEGQNVTLSCEQNLNHDAMYWYRQDPGQGLRLIYYSQIVNDFQKGDIAEGYSVSREKKESFPLTVTSAQKNPTAFYLCATIRTDRGKNTEAFFGQGTRLTVV.

The V call is TRBV6-5, the J call TRBJ2-1; 8 bases fit TRBD2. CDR3 size: 15 residues. Unmatched junction bases numbered 12, after V lost 4 bases and J lost 10 bases. CDR1 and CDR2 from the germline V gene are MNHEY and SVGAGI. Here the CDR3 DNA reads TGTGCCAGCAGTTCGGGCGGGGGGAGCATTAGGGAGCAGTTCTTC. Translation gives CASSSGGGSIREQFF.

This clone came up a few times. The chain combines TRBV7-2 with TRBJ2-1; D gene unclear. The germline gives CDR1 SGHTA, CDR2 FQGNSA. CDR3 length equals 14 residues. V lost 0 bases to trimming and J lost 6 bases, with 9 bases between them. The CDR3: CASSLAGVGNEQFF. CDR3 nucleotide sequence: TGTGCCAGCAGCTTAGCTGGAGTAGGCAATGAGCAGTTCTTC.

This clone was seen once. The rearrangement uses TRBV9 and TRBJ1-2; D is uncertain. The germline V gene encodes CDR1 SGDLS and CDR2 YYNGEE. This CDR3 spans 15 amino acids. V was clipped by 0 bases and J by 5 bases, with 14 bases between them. The DNA of the CDR3 is TGTGCCAGCAGCGTAGTCTCCGGGCCGGGGTATGGCTACACCTTC. Translating gives CASSVVSGPGYGYTF.

This clone was seen once. This chain connects TRBV5-4 to TRBJ2-3; 11 bases align to TRBD2. CDR3 length equals 17 residues. With V trimmed by 5 bases and J by 0 bases, 8 bases remained unmatched. The germline CDR1 and CDR2 sequences are SGHNT and YYREEE (reference sequence). The CDR3 region has the DNA TGTGCCAGCAGAGACCGGACTAGCGGGTCTAGCACAGATACGCAGTATTTT. The encoded protein is CASRDRTSGSSTDTQYF. Filled out from reference TRBV5-4 and TRBJ2-3, the complete variable domain reads ETGVTQSPTHLIKTRGQQVTLRCSSQSGHNTVSWYQQALGQGPQFIFQYYREEENGRGNFPPRFSGLQFPNYSSELNVNALELDDSALYLCASRDRTSGSSTDTQYFGPGTRLTVL.

The chain has TRBV7-2 and TRBJ1-1, with 7 bases lining up with TRBD1. Germline CDR1 is SGHTA and CDR2 is FQGNSA. V gave up 5 bases and J gave up 5 bases; unmatched junction bases: 5. This CDR3 contains 13 residues. CDR3 sequence reads: CASSTQGQTEAFF. CDR3 nucleotides: TGTGCCAGCAGCACTCAGGGACAGACTGAAGCTTTCTTT. Supplemented by reference TRBV7-2 and TRBJ1-1, the full variable domain reads GAGVSQSPSNKVTEKGKDVELRCDPISGHTALYWYRQSLGQGLEFLIYFQGNSAPDKSGLPSDRFSAERTGGSVSTLTIQRTQQEDSAVYLCASSTQGQTEAFFGQGTRLTVV.

This chain joins TRBV25-1 and TRBJ2-7, with 7 bases that match TRBD1. This CDR3 contains 15 residues. Germline CDR1 and CDR2: MGHDK and SYGVNS. Unmatched junction bases numbered 7, after V lost 2 bases and J lost 3 bases. CDR3 coding DNA: TGTGCCAGCAGTGAAACAGGGGTGAAAGGCTACGAGCAGTACTTC. Protein product: CASSETGVKGYEQYF.

The J gene is TRBJ2-1, the V gene TRBV29-1; 8 bases fit TRBD2. CDR3 length: 12 amino acids. Per the germline V gene, CDR1 is SQVTM and CDR2 is ANQGSEA. CDR3 residues: CKFGRAPNEQFF. In DNA, the CDR3 is TGCAAATTCGGGAGGGCCCCCAATGAGCAGTTCTTC.

The rearrangement links TRBV9 to TRBJ2-2, with D possibly TRBD1 on 5 matching bases. Per the germline V gene, CDR1 is SGDLS and CDR2 is YYNGEE. V was cut by 5 bases and J by 0 bases, with 11 bases left in between. The CDR3 has 15 amino acids. The CDR3 loop reads CASSGAPANTGELFF. The CDR3 DNA reads as TGTGCCAGCAGTGGGGCGCCAGCGAACACCGGGGAGCTGTTTTTT.

The rearrangement joins TRBV5-4 to TRBJ1-2; D is unresolved. CDR3 length equals 13 residues. Germline V lookup: CDR1 SGHNT, CDR2 YYREEE (reference sequence). V was shortened by 0 bases and J by 5 bases, with 8 bases between the two germline ends. CDR3 bases: TGTGCCAGCAGCTTGGGAAGCAAGTATGGCTACACCTTC. Translation: CASSLGSKYGYTF.

The chain couples TRBV4-1 to TRBJ1-2; the D gene is possibly TRBD1 (6 bases). Trimming cost V 2 bases and J 8 bases, with 15 bases left between them. This CDR3 contains 14 residues. In germline, CDR1 is MGHRA, CDR2 YSYEKL. The CDR3: CASSQPTGRAGYTF. Written as DNA, the CDR3 is TGCGCCAGCAGCCAACCCACAGGGCGTGCGGGCTACACCTTC.

CDR3 region: CASARFTGIDNGYTF. In DNA form, the CDR3 reads TGTGCCAGCGCTAGATTCACAGGGATTGATAATGGCTACACCTTC. The chain joins TRBV2 to TRBJ1-2; D is possibly TRBD1 (6 bases). The CDR3 totals 15 residues. The V gene's germline CDR1 is SNHLY and CDR2 FYNNEI. Trimming took off 8 bases at V and 6 bases at J, with 22 bases between the two ends.